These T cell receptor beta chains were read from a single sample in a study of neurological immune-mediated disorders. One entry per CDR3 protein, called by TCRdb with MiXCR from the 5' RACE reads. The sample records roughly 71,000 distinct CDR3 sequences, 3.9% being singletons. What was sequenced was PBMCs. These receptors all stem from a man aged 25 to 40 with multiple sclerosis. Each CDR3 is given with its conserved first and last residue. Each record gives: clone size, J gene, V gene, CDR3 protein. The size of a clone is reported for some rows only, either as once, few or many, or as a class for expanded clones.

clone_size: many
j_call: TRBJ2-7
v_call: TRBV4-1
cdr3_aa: CASSQDRWRQGGFYEQYF

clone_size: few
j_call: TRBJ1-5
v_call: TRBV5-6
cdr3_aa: CASSSVGSQPQNF

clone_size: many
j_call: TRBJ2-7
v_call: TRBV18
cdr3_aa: CASSPGQGPAYEQYF

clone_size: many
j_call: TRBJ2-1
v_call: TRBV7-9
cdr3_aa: CASSPEGLADNEQFF

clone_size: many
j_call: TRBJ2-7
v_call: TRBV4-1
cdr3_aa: CASSPQGAYEQYF

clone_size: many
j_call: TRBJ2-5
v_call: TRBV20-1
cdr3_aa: CSARSGGPEETQYF

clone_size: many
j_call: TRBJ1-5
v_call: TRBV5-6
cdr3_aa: CASSFRDRPNQPQHF

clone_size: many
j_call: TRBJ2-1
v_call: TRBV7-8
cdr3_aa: CASSLRDRGYNEQFF

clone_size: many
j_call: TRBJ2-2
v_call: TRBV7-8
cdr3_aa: CASSLAYVTGHTGELFF

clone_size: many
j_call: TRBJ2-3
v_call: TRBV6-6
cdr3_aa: CASSPGTGVTGTQYF

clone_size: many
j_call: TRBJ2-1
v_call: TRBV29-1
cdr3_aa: CSILGQGISYNEQFF

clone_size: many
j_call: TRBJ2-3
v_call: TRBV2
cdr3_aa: CASAFAGPTDTQYF

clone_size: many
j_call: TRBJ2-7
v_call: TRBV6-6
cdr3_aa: CASRAGGEQYF

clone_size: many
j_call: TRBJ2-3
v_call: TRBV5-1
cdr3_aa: CASSLTVRDTQYF

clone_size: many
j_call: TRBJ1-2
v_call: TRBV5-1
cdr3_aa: CASSLAGNGYTF

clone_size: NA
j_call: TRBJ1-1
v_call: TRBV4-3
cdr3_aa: CASSQDLGVNTEAFF

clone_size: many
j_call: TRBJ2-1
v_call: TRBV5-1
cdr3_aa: CASSLEGLSGGYNEQFF

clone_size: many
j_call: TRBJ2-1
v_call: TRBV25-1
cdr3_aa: CASSQDGRVSGGNEQFF

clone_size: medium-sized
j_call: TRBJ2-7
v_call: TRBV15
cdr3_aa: CATSRGTGGDPYF

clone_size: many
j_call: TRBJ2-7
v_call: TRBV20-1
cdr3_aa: CSARKALDSEQYF